This T cell receptor (beta chain) stems from a study of graft-versus-host responses after intestinal transplantation (dated by TCRdb to the early 2020s). For the wider study: Multivisceral, liver-intestinal, or isolated intestinal transplants were received by the recipients. Every recipient was given anti-thymocyte globulin induction, then maintenance tacrolimus and steroids for about three years. After intestinal transplantation, graft-versus-host and host-versus-graft alloreactive T cell clones in the graft, circulation and bone marrow were tracked using bulk TCR-beta CDR3 sequencing. Alloreactive clones were identified by sequencing pre-transplant mixed lymphocyte reaction products and comparing these products with unstimulated pre-transplant donor and recipient T cells. The cohort enrolled about two dozen intestinal transplant recipients, one of whom was a retransplant, and a few patients without pretransplant specimens were excluded. A peak of at least 4% donor T cells among recipient peripheral blood mononuclear cells was the definition used for donor T cell macrochimerism. Samples from three later patients were sequenced in-house on an Illumina MiSeq with MiXCR processing rather than by the commercial service.

The investigation overall reported the following: In patients with donor T cell macrochimerism, the allografts had high GvH to HvG T cell clonal ratios. GvH clones turned up in recipient bone marrow, with some appearing earlier in ileal mucosa or blood, a pattern consistent with an intestinal mucosal origin. The relatively low number and heterogeneity of intestinal transplant patients limited the conclusions. Early after transplant, peak levels of circulating GvH clones were associated with declines in HvG clones.

Library method: the immunoSEQ multiplex PCR assay. For most patients, genomic DNA was isolated with the Qiagen DNeasy Blood and Tissue Kit and shipped frozen to Adaptive Biotechnologies for TCR sequencing. Adaptive Biotechnologies carried out high-throughput TCR-beta CDR3 sequencing of genomic DNA for most patients. As for the authors' bioinformatics: Adaptive's ImmunoSEQ software supplied the TCR sequencing data for 18 patients, while MiXCR and VDJtools were used to process three other patients. To correct CD4 versus CD8 sorting errors, sequences present in both subsets at a frequency ratio below 5:1 were removed. CDR3 nucleotide sequences shared between donor and recipient were removed because their origin could not be assigned. At least 2-fold expansion over unstimulated cells and a minimum CFSE-low frequency of 0.002% (template counts) or 0.001% (read counts) were required for clones to be classified as alloreactive. Clones detected in sequenced pre-transplant spleen, lymph node, or MLR CFSE-low populations of the donor or recipient were defined as mappable. Cumulative frequency of alloreactive clones was calculated as a percentage of all sequences weighted by copy number. TCRdb re-hosts the immuneACCESS table, in-frame sequences only. Its copies lack some clones; in the studies checked, an unresolved V gene accounts for under half of them, and the cause for the rest is not known. V, J and clone size were drawn from that table, and D and trimming were deduced from the DNA. Within this sample are tens of thousands of clones, with approximately 88% of them counted one time only. 2.5% of the sample is held by the ten biggest clonotypes.

Interpreted using the paper, the time point label stands for: cells obtained before transplantation from donor or recipient. CD3+CD4+ and CD3+CD8+ populations were FACS-sorted from unstimulated pre-transplant donor and recipient cells taken from spleen or lymph nodes. Concerning this clone: No cognate antigen has been identified for it. No per-base quality is available; no much larger clone lies one base away.

Sequencing used unstimulated CD8+ T cells sorted from spleen or lymph node cells, obtained before intestinal transplant. The TCR originated in a human donor who received an intestinal transplant.

For the CDR3, the sequence is CASSPWGRDTTYEQYF. At the DNA level, the sequence is TGTGCCAGCTCACCTTGGGGCCGAGACACAACCTACGAGCAGTACTTC. The V and J segments used are TRBV18 and TRBJ2-7, with a tentative D gene TRBD1 over 5 matching bases. The V and J ends are trimmed by 3 bases and 2 bases, leaving 17 bases between them. The CDR3, from cysteine to phenylalanine, totals 16 residues. Here the CDR3 DNA is all that survives: 48 bases in frame from base 1. CDR1 and CDR2 (KGHSH, LQKENI) derive from the germline V gene.